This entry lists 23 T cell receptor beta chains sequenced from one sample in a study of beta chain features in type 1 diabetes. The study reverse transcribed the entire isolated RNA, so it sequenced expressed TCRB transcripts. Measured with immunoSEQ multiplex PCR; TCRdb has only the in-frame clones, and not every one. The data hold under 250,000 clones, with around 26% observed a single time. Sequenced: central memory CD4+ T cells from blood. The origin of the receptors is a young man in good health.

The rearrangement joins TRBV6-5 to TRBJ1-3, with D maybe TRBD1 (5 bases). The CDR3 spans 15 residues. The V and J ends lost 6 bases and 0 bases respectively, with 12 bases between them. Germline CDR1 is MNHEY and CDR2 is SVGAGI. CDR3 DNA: TGTGCCAGCAGGGCCCAGGGACTCTCTGGAAACACCATATATTTT. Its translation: CASRAQGLSGNTIYF.

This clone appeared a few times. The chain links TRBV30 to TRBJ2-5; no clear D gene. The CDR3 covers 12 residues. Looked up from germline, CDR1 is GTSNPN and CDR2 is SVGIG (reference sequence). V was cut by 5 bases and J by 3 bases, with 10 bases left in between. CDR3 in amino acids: CAWAPLKETQYF. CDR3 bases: TGTGCCTGGGCTCCGCTCAAAGAGACCCAGTACTTC.

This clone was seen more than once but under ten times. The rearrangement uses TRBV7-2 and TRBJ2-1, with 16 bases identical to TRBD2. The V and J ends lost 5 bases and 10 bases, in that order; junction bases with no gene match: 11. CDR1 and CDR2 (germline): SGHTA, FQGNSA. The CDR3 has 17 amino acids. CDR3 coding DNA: TGTGCCAGCAGCATCCTGAGGGGACTAGCGGGAGGGCAGGAGCAGTTCTTC. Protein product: CASSILRGLAGGQEQFF.

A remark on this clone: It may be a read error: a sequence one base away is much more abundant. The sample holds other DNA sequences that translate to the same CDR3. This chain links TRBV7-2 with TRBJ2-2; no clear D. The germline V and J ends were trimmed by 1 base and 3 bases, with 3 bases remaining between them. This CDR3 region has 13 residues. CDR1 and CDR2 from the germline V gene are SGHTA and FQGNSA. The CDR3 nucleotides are TGTGCCAGCAGCTTAGTGGACACCGGGGAGCTGTTTTTT. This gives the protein CASSLVDTGELFF.

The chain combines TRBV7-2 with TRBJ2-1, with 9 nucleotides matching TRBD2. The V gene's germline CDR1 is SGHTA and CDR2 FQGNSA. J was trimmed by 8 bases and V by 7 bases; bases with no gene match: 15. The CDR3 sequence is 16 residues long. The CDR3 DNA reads TGTGCCAGCAACAGCTACGGGACTAGCAATCTCGATGAGCAGTTCTTC. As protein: CASNSYGTSNLDEQFF.

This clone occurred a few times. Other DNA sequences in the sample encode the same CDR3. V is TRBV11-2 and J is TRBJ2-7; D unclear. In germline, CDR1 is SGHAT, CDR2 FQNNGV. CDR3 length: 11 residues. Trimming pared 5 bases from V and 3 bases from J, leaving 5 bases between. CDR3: CASSPNYEQYF. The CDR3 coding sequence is TGTGCCAGCAGCCCAAACTACGAGCAGTACTTC.

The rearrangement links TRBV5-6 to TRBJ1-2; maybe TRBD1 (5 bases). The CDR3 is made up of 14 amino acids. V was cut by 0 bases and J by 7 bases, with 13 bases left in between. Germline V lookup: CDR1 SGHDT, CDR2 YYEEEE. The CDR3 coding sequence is TGTGCCAGCAGCTTGGATCAGGGCCAGATTGGCTACACCTTC. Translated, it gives CASSLDQGQIGYTF.

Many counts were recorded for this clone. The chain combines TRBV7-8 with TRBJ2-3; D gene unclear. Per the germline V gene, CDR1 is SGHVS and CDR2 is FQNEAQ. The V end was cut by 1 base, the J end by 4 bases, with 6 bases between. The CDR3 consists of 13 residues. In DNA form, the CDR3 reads TGTGCCAGCAGCTTAGGGTTCTCAGATACGCAGTATTTT. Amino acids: CASSLGFSDTQYF.

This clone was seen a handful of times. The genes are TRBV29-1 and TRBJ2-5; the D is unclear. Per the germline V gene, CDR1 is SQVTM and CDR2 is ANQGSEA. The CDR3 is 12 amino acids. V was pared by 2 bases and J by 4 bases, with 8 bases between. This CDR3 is CSVELYRETQYF. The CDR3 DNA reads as TGCAGCGTTGAACTATATCGAGAGACCCAGTACTTC.

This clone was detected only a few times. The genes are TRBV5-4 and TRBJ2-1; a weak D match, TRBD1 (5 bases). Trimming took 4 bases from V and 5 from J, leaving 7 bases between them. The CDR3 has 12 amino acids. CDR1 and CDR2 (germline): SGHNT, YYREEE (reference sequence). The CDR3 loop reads CASSTTDNEQFF. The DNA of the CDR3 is TGTGCCAGCAGCACGACAGACAATGAGCAGTTCTTC.

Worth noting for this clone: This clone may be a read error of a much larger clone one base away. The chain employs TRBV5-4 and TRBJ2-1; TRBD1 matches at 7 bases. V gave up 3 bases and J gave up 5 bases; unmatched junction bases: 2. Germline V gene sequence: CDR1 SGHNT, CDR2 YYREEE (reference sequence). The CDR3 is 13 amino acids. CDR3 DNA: TGTGCCAGCAGCTCGGGACAGAACAATGAGCAGTTCTTC. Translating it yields CASSSGQNNEQFF.

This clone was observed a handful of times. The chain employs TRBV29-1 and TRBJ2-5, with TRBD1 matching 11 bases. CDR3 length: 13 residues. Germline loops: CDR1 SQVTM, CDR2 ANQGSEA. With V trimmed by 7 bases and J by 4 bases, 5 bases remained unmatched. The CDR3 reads CSGRTGGSETQYF. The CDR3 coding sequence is TGCAGCGGTCGGACAGGGGGCTCAGAGACCCAGTACTTC.

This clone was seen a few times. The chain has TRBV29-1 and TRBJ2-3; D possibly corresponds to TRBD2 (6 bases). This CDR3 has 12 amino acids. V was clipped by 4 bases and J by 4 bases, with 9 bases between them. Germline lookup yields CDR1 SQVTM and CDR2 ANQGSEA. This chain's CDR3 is CSVALAADTQYF. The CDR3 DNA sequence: TGCAGCGTTGCACTAGCAGCAGATACGCAGTATTTT.

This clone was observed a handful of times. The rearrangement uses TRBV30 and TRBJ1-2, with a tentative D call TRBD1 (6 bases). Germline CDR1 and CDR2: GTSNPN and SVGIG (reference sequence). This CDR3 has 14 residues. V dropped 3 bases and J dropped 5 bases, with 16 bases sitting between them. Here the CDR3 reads CAWSGGTLIYGYTF. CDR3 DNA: TGTGCCTGGAGCGGCGGGACACTCATTTATGGCTACACCTTC. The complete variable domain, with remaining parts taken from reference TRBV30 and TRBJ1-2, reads SQTIHQWPATLVQPVGSPLSLECTVEGTSNPNLYWYRQAAGRGLQLLFYSVGIGQISSEVPQNLSASRPQDRQFILSSKKLLLSDSGFYLCAWSGGTLIYGYTFGSGTRLTVV.

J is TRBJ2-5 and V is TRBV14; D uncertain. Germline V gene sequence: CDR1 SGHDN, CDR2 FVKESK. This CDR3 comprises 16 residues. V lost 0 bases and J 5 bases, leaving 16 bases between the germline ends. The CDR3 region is CASSQEKTKSTETQYF. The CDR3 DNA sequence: TGTGCCAGCAGCCAAGAGAAAACCAAGTCCACCGAGACCCAGTACTTC.

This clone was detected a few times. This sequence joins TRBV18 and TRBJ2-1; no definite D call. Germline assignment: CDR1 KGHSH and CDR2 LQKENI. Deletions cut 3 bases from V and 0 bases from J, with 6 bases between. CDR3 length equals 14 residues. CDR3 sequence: CASSPKGSYNEQFF. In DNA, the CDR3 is TGTGCCAGCTCACCGAAAGGCTCCTACAATGAGCAGTTCTTC.

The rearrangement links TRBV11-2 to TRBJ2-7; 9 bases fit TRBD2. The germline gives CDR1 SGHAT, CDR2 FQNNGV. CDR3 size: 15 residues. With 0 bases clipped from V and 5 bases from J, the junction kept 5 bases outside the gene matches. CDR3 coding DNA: TGTGCCAGCAGCTTAGAGGGCGGGAGGGCCCACGAGCAGTACTTC. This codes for CASSLEGGRAHEQYF.

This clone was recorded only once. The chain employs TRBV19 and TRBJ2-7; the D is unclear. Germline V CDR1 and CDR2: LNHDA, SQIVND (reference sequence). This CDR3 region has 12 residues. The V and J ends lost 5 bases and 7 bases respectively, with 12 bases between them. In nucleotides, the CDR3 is TGTGCCAGTAGTCCCTTCCGGAGTGAGCAGTACTTC. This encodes CASSPFRSEQYF.

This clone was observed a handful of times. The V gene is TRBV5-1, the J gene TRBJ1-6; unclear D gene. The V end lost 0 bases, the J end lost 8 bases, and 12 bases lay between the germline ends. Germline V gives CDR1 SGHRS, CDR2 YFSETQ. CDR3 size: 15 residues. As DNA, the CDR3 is TGCGCCAGCAGCTTGGGGGAGGCCCGGTATTCACCCCTCCACTTT. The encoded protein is CASSLGEARYSPLHF.

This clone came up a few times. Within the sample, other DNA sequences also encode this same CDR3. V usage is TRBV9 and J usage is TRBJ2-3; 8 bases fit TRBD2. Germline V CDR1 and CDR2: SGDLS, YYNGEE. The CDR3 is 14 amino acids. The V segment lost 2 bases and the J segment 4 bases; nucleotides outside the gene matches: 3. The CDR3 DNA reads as TGTGCCAGCAGCGTGAGCGGGAGTTCAGATACGCAGTATTTT. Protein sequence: CASSVSGSSDTQYF.

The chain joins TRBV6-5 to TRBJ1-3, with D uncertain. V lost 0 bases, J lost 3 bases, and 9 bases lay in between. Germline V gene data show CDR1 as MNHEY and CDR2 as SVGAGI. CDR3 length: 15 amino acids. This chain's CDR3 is CASSYSRGFGNTIYF. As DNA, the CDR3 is TGTGCCAGCAGTTACTCAAGAGGGTTTGGAAACACCATATATTTT.

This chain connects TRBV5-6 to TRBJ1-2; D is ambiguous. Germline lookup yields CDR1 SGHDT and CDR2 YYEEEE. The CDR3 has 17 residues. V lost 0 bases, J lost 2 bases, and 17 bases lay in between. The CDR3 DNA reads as TGTGCCAGCAGCTTGGCGGTTGGGCAGATGGAAAACTATGGCTACACCTTC. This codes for CASSLAVGQMENYGYTF. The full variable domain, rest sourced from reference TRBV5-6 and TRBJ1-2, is DAGVTQSPTHLIKTRGQQVTLRCSPKSGHDTVSWYQQALGQGPQFIFQYYEEEERQRGNFPDRFSGHQFPNYSSELNVNALLLGDSALYLCASSLAVGQMENYGYTFGSGTRLTVV.

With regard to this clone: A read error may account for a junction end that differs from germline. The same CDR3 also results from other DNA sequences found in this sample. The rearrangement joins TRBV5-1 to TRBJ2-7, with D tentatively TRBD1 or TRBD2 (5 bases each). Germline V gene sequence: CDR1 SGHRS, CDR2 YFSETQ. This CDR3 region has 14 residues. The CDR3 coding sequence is TGCGCCAGCAGCTTGGACGGGGCCTCCTACGAGCAGTATTTC. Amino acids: CASSLDGASYEQYF.